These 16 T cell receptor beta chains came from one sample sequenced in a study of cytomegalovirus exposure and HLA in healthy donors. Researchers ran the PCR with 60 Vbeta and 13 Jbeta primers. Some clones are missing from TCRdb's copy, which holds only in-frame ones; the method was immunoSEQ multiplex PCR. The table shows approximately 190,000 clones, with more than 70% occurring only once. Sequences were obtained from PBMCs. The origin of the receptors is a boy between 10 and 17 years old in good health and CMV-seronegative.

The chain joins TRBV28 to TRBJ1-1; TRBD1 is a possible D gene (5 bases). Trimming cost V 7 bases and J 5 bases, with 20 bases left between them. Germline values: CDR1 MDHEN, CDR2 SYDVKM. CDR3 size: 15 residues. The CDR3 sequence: CASKGGTLRETEAFF. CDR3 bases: TGTGCCAGCAAGGGAGGGACCCTCAGGGAGACTGAAGCTTTCTTT.

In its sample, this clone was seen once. The CDR3 loop is CASSLYGENEAFF. CDR3 DNA sequence: TGTGCCAGCAGCTTATACGGAGAGAATGAAGCTTTCTTT. The chain links TRBV7-9 to TRBJ1-1; D is unclear. The CDR3 totals 13 residues. The germline CDR1 and CDR2 sequences are SEHNR and FQNEAQ (reference sequence). V gave up 2 bases and J gave up 7 bases, with 11 bases separating them.

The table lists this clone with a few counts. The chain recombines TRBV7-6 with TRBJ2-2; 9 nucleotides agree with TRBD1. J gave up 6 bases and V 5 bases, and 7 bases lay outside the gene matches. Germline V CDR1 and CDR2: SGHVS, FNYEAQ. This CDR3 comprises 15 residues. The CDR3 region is CASSKGQGPPGELFF. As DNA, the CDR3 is TGTGCCAGCAGCAAGGGACAGGGCCCCCCCGGGGAGCTGTTTTTT.

The CDR3 spells CASRDRVIQPQHF. The CDR3 nucleotides are TGTGCCAGTAGGGACAGGGTAATTCAGCCCCAGCATTTT. This rearrangement joins TRBV19 to TRBJ1-5; 8 bases agree with TRBD1. Losses at the gene ends were 6 bases for V and 6 bases for J; bases not matched to a gene: 4. The germline V gene has CDR1 LNHDA and CDR2 SQIVND (reference sequence). This CDR3 is built from 13 residues.

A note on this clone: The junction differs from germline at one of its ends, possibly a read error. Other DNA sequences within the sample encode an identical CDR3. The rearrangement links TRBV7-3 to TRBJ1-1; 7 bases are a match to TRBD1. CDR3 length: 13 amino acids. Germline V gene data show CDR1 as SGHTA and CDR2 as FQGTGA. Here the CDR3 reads CASSQDRNTEAFF. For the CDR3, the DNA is TGTGCCAGCAGCCAGGACAGGAACACCGAAGCTTTCTTT.

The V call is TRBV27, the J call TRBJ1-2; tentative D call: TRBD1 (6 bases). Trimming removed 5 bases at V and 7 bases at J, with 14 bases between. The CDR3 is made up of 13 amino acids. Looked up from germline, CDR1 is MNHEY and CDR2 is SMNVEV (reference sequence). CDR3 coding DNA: TGTGCCAGCAGTCTAGGAGGGGGGGGTGGCTACACCTTC. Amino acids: CASSLGGGGGYTF.

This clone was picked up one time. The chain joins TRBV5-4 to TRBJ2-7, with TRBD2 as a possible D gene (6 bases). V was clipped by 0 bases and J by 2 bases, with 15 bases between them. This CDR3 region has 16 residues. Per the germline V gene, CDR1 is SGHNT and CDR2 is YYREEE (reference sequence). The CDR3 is CASSLEVAGPTYEQYF. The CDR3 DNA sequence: TGTGCCAGCAGCTTGGAGGTGGCGGGACCCACCTACGAGCAGTACTTC. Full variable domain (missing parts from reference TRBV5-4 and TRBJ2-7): ETGVTQSPTHLIKTRGQQVTLRCSSQSGHNTVSWYQQALGQGPQFIFQYYREEENGRGNFPPRFSGLQFPNYSSELNVNALELDDSALYLCASSLEVAGPTYEQYFGPGTRLTVT.

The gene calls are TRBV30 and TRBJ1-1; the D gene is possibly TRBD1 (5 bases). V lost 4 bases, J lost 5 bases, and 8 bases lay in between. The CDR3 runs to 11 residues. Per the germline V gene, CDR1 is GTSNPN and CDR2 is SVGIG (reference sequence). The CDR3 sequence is CAWTTGTEAFF. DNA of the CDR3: TGTGCCTGGACCACAGGAACTGAAGCTTTCTTT.

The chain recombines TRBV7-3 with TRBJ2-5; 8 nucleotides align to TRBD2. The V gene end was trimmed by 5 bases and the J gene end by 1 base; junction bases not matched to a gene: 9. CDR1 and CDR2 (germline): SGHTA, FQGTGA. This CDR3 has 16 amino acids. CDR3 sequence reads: CASSLSGGPFQETQYF. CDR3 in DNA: TGTGCCAGCAGCCTCAGCGGGGGACCGTTCCAAGAGACCCAGTACTTC.

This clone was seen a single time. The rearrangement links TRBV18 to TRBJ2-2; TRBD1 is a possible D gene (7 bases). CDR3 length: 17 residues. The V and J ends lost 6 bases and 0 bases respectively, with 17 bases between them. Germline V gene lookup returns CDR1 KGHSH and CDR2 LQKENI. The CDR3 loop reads CASSEVAGQPNTGELFF. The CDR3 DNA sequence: TGTGCCAGCTCCGAGGTTGCGGGACAGCCGAACACCGGGGAGCTGTTTTTT.

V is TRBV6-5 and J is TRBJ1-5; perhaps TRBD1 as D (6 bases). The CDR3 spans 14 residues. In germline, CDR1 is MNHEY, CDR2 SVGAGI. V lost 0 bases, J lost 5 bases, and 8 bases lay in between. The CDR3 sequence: CASSYSGGDQPQHF. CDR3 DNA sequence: TGTGCCAGCAGTTACTCAGGGGGTGATCAGCCCCAGCATTTT.

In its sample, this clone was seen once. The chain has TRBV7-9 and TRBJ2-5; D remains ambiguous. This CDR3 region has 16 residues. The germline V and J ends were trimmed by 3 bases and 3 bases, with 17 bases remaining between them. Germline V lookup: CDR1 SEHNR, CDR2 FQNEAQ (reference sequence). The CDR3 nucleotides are TGTGCCAGCAGCTTGACCGGCAGCAGGCTTAAAGAGACCCAGTACTTC. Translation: CASSLTGSRLKETQYF.

Here the CDR3 DNA reads TGTGCCAGCAGACGTAGTACAGGGGTCCCCCAGCATTTT. Its translation: CASRRSTGVPQHF. This chain uses TRBV6-1 with TRBJ1-5; 7 bases map to TRBD1. The CDR3 spans 13 residues. CDR1 and CDR2 (germline): MNHNS, SASEGT. J lost 10 bases, V lost 6 bases, and 9 bases had no gene match.

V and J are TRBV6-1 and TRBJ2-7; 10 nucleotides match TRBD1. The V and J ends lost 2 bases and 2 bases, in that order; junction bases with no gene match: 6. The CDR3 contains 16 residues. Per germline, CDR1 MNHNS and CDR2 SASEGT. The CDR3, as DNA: TGTGCCAGCAGTGAATGGGCTGGGACAGGGGCCTACGAGCAGTACTTC. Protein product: CASSEWAGTGAYEQYF.

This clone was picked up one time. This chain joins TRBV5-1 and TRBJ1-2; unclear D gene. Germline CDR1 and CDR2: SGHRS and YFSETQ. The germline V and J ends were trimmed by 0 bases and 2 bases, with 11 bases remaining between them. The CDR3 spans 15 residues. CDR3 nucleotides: TGCGCCAGCAGCTTGGACGCGGCCCCCAACTATGGCTACACCTTC. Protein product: CASSLDAAPNYGYTF. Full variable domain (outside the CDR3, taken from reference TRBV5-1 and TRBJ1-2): KAGVTQTPRYLIKTRGQQVTLSCSPISGHRSVSWYQQTPGQGLQFLFEYFSETQRNKGNFPGRFSGRQFSNSRSEMNVSTLELGDSALYLCASSLDAAPNYGYTFGSGTRLTVV.

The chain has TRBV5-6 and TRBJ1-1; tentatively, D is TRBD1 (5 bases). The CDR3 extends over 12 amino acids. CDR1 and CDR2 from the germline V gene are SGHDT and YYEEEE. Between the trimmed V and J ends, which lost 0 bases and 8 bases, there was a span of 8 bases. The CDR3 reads CASSLGQREAFF. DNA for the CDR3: TGTGCCAGCAGCTTGGGACAGCGCGAAGCTTTCTTT.